The present entry profiles one T cell receptor (beta chain) with its context. This sample was taken from a study of blood T cell repertoires in COVID-19. Study context: From the United States, Italy and Spain came samples of acute and convalescent COVID-19.

Original analysis: Amplifying reference gene primers gave estimates of nucleated cell counts. Repertoires were generated with immunoSEQ multiplex PCR, while TCRdb's copy carries only in-frame clones and drops some. Clone size and the V and J calls come from that table; the DNA yielded D and trimming. The table shows 290,000 or so clones, with around 90% occurring only once. Per germline, CDR1 SGHDN and CDR2 FVKESK. This CDR3 has 11 amino acids. The V gene lost 5 bases and the J gene lost 6 bases, with 4 bases spanning the gap. The rearrangement uses TRBV14 and TRBJ2-2; D is uncertain. This TCR derives from a man aged 18 to 35 with active or convalescent COVID-19. The sequenced sample was peripheral blood. This CDR3 reads CASSTAGELFF. The CDR3 nucleotides read TGTGCCAGCAGCACAGCCGGGGAGCTGTTTTTT. Variable domain in full (rest from reference TRBV14 and TRBJ2-2): EAGVTQFPSHSVIEKGQTVTLRCDPISGHDNLYWYRRVMGKEIKFLLHFVKESKQDESGMPNNRFLAERTGGTYSTLKVQPAELEDSGVYFCASSTAGELFFGEGSRLTVL.